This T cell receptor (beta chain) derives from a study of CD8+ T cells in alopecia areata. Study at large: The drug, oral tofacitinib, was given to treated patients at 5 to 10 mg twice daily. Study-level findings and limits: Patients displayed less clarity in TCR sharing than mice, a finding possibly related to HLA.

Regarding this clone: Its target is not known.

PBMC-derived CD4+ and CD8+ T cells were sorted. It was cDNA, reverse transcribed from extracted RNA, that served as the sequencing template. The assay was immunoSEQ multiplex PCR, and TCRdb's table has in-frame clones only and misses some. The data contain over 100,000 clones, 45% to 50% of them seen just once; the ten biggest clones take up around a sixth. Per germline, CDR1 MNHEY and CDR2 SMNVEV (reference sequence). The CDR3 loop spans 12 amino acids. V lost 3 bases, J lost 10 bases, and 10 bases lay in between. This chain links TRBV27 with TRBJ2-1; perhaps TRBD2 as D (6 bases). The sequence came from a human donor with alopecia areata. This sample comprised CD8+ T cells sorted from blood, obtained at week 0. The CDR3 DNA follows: TGTGCCAGCAGTTTCGGGGGTGGAGAGCAGTTCTTC. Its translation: CASSFGGGEQFF.